This T cell receptor beta chain was sequenced in a study of OX40 agonist ivuxolimab in advanced cancers. Across the whole study: Three individuals attained partial responses, comprising one hepatocellular carcinoma case and two cutaneous melanoma cases. Study-wide results and caveats: Dose levels from 0.1 to 3.0 mg/kg saw CD4+ and CD8+ blood T cells expand clonally by week 6.

Worth noting for this clone: Antigen unknown.

TCRdb's copy holds only in-frame clones and misses some; the assay was immunoSEQ multiplex PCR. In the table there are 25,000 to 30,000 clones, 80% of which are singletons. Here the sequenced sample was CD4+ or CD8+ T cells sorted from blood, taken in a trial of the OX40 agonist ivuxolimab. The TCR was taken from an adult with an advanced solid tumor such as melanoma, head and neck, liver or kidney cancer.

CDR3: CATSRDLSGSGGAETQYF. DNA of the CDR3: TGTGCCACCAGCAGGGACCTGAGCGGGAGCGGGGGGGCTGAGACCCAGTACTTC. The rearrangement uses TRBV15 and TRBJ2-5; 10 positions agree with TRBD2. Unmatched junction bases numbered 15, after V lost 3 bases and J lost 5 bases. The germline CDR1 and CDR2 sequences are LNHNV and YYDKDF (reference sequence). CDR3 length: 18 residues.